This T cell receptor (beta chain) emerged from a study of T-cell reconstitution after alpha-beta-depleted transplantation in children. Library preparation (for TCRbeta) was performed with unique molecular identifiers. TCRdb ran MiXCR on the PCR reads and lists one entry per CDR3 protein. Among just over 950,000 distinct CDR3 sequences, about 29% were seen once, and the ten largest hold 28%. Points from the study as a whole: Where alpha-beta T cells came from about two months after transplant was reportedly several hundred expanded graft clones.

Comments on this clonotype: Antigen specificity is unknown.

Germline V CDR1 and CDR2: LGHNA, YSLEER. The CDR3 covers 15 residues. Between the trimmed V and J ends, which lost 0 bases and 5 bases, there was a span of 12 bases. This chain connects TRBV4-3 to TRBJ2-3; D ambiguous. The receptor's source is a boy under two years old who had a stem cell transplant for SCID, so the T cells may come from the graft donor. Sequencing used PBMCs, mostly from graft donor cells, obtained 360 days after TCRalphabeta/CD19-depleted stem cell transplant. The CDR3 coding sequence is TGCGCCAGCAGCCAAGATCTAGTTGTGGGAGATACGCAGTATTTT. Its protein is CASSQDLVVGDTQYF.